These 31 T cell receptor beta chains were sequenced from one sample in a study of blood T cells in healthy people across ages. A second PCR, run for about 6 to 11 cycles, used a sample-barcoded 5' primer plus a J-beta primer mix. Using its own MiXCR run on the 5' RACE reads, TCRdb lists one record per CDR3 protein. The table lists around 1,000,000 distinct CDR3 sequences, about 23% of them singletons. This same sample was also taken into another study, of T cells of mothers and their children.

Sequencing input: blood. These receptors all stem from a girl aged 2-10 years in good health.

The CDR3 sequence: CASSFLLAGGTDTQYF. The DNA for the CDR3 is TGTGCCAGCAGTTTCTTATTAGCGGGGGGGACAGATACGCAGTATTTT. The J gene is TRBJ2-3, the V gene TRBV27; 11 bases are a match to TRBD2. Germline V gene lookup returns CDR1 MNHEY and CDR2 SMNVEV (reference sequence). Losses at the gene ends were 3 bases for V and 3 bases for J; bases not matched to a gene: 5. This CDR3 is built from 16 residues.

The J gene is TRBJ2-7, the V gene TRBV6-5; D gene uncertain. This CDR3 region has 17 residues. The germline V gene encodes CDR1 MNHEY and CDR2 SVGAGI. V dropped 0 bases and J dropped 0 bases, with 15 bases sitting between them. CDR3 sequence: CASSYSTGDDSSYEQYF. CDR3 nucleotide sequence: TGTGCCAGCAGTTACTCCACCGGAGACGATAGCTCCTACGAGCAGTACTTC.

The sample holds a few counts of this clonotype. This rearrangement joins TRBV28 to TRBJ2-1; D remains ambiguous. Germline values: CDR1 MDHEN, CDR2 SYDVKM. Trimming left V 4 bases short and J 0 bases short, with 10 bases between. CDR3 size: 15 residues. CDR3 loop: CASSYTVNSYNEQFF. The CDR3 nucleotides read TGTGCCAGCAGTTACACAGTGAACTCCTACAATGAGCAGTTCTTC.

The table lists this clonotype with many counts. The rearrangement joins TRBV28 to TRBJ2-5; 11 positions agree with TRBD2. With 6 bases clipped from V and 5 bases from J, the junction kept 8 bases outside the gene matches. The CDR3 totals 15 residues. Germline CDR1 MDHEN, CDR2 SYDVKM. The CDR3 DNA reads TGTGCCAGCAGCCCCCAACTAGCGGGAGATGAGACCCAGTACTTC. Amino acid sequence: CASSPQLAGDETQYF. The complete variable domain, with remaining parts taken from reference TRBV28 and TRBJ2-5, reads DVKVTQSSRYLVKRTGEKVFLECVQDMDHENMFWYRQDPGLGLRLIYFSYDVKMKEKGDIPEGYSVSREKKERFSLILESASTNQTSMYLCASSPQLAGDETQYFGPGTRLLVL.

The V gene is TRBV11-2, the J gene TRBJ2-5, with TRBD2 identical over 7 bases. V lost 6 bases and J lost 4; bases outside the gene matches: 5. The CDR3 loop spans 13 amino acids. Per germline, CDR1 SGHAT and CDR2 FQNNGV. CDR3 residues: CASSAGVLETQYF. The CDR3 DNA sequence: TGTGCCAGCAGTGCGGGAGTATTAGAGACCCAGTACTTC.

This clonotype was observed a handful of times. CDR3: CASSGGIKETQYF. In nucleotides, the CDR3 is TGTGCCAGCAGCGGCGGGATTAAAGAGACCCAGTACTTC. V is TRBV5-5 and J is TRBJ2-5, with D possibly being TRBD2 (6 bases). V was cut by 4 bases and J by 3 bases, with 10 bases left in between. There are 13 residues in the CDR3. CDR1 is SGHKS, CDR2 YYEKEE, per germline (reference sequence).

V and J are TRBV29-1 and TRBJ1-2; perhaps TRBD1 as D (5 bases). Deletions cut 3 bases from V and 6 bases from J, with 26 bases between. CDR1 is SQVTM, CDR2 ANQGSEA, per germline. The CDR3 has 17 residues. CDR3 region: CSVDILGLKGQGHGYTF. CDR3 nucleotides: TGCAGCGTTGACATTTTGGGGTTGAAGGGTCAGGGTCATGGCTACACCTTC. The complete variable domain, with remaining parts taken from reference TRBV29-1 and TRBJ1-2, reads SAVISQKPSRDICQRGTSLTIQCQVDSQVTMMFWYRQQPGQSLTLIATANQGSEATYESGFVIDKFPISRPNLTFSTLTVSNMSPEDSSIYLCSVDILGLKGQGHGYTFGSGTRLTVV.

The V and J genes are TRBV6-2 or TRBV6-3 and TRBJ1-1; D may be TRBD1 (5 bases). The germline CDR1 and CDR2 sequences are MNHEY and SVGEGT. Between the trimmed V and J ends, which lost 2 bases and 5 bases, there was a span of 12 bases. The CDR3 covers 14 residues. The CDR3 reads CASSYRGGETEAFF. The CDR3 bases are TGTGCCAGCAGTTACCGTGGGGGTGAAACTGAAGCTTTCTTT.

In DNA, the CDR3 is TGTGCCAGCAGTTCATCGTATGGGTTCTACAATGAGCAGTTCTTC. It specifies CASSSSYGFYNEQFF. V is TRBV12-3 or TRBV12-4 and J is TRBJ2-1, with no clear D. This CDR3 comprises 15 residues. The V and J ends lost 4 bases and 3 bases respectively, with 13 bases between them.

Ten or more counts support this clonotype. This chain connects TRBV29-1 to TRBJ2-7, with a tentative D call TRBD2 (5 bases). V dropped 6 bases and J dropped 4 bases, with 16 bases sitting between them. From germline, CDR1 is SQVTM and CDR2 ANQGSEA. CDR3 length equals 13 residues. This chain's CDR3 is CSVTRAGSYEQYF. The CDR3 region has the DNA TGCAGCGTCACGCGGGCAGGATCGTACGAGCAGTACTTC.

This clonotype was counted between two and nine times. In DNA form, the CDR3 reads TGTGCCAGCAGCTTAACAGAGGACTATGGCTACACCTTC. Protein product: CASSLTEDYGYTF. The chain combines TRBV7-3 with TRBJ1-2; D ambiguous. Germline V gene sequence: CDR1 SGHTA, CDR2 FQGTGA. V shed 0 bases and J shed 3 bases, with 5 bases lying between them. The CDR3 has 13 amino acids.

In its sample, this clonotype was seen a few times. The chain links TRBV29-1 to TRBJ2-1, with unresolved D. The J call may be faulty, since TRBJ2-7 better matches the DNA end. Per the germline V gene, CDR1 is SQVTM and CDR2 is ANQGSEA. This CDR3 has 11 amino acids. In DNA, the CDR3 is TGCAGCGTTGAAGAACAGTACGAGCAGTACTTC. The encoded protein is CSVEEQYEQYF.

V gene TRBV15 combines with J gene TRBJ2-5; D gene unclear. The V and J ends lost 4 bases and 5 bases respectively, with 20 bases between them. This CDR3 is 16 amino acids long. The germline gives CDR1 LNHNV, CDR2 YYDKDF (reference sequence). The CDR3 bases are TGTGCCACCAGCACAACCTCGTCCCAATTTATCGAGACCCAGTACTTC. Protein sequence: CATSTTSSQFIETQYF. The full variable domain, with the rest looked up from reference TRBV15 and TRBJ2-5, is DAMVIQNPRYQVTQFGKPVTLSCSQTLNHNVMYWYQQKSSQAPKLLFHYYDKDFNNEADTPDNFQSRRPNTSFCFLDIRSPGLGDTAMYLCATSTTSSQFIETQYFGPGTRLLVL.

The gene calls are TRBV24-1 and TRBJ2-1, with 8 bases aligning to TRBD2. The germline gives CDR1 KGHDR, CDR2 SFDVKD. The ends lost 0 bases at V and 4 bases at J; junction bases unmatched: 10. The CDR3 totals 18 residues. The CDR3 coding sequence is TGTGCCACCAGTGATTTGCGTGATCCTAGCGGGCTTTACAATGAGCAGTTCTTC. Its translation: CATSDLRDPSGLYNEQFF.

CDR3 loop: CATSRGAIKGISDQPQHF. CDR3 coding DNA: TGTGCCACCAGCAGAGGTGCAATAAAGGGTATTTCGGATCAGCCCCAGCATTTT. The chain links TRBV15 to TRBJ1-5; unclear D gene. Between the trimmed V and J ends, which lost 1 base and 5 bases, there was a span of 21 bases. Germline CDR1 and CDR2: LNHNV and YYDKDF (reference sequence). CDR3 length equals 18 residues. The full variable domain, completed using reference TRBV15 and TRBJ1-5, is DAMVIQNPRYQVTQFGKPVTLSCSQTLNHNVMYWYQQKSSQAPKLLFHYYDKDFNNEADTPDNFQSRRPNTSFCFLDIRSPGLGDTAMYLCATSRGAIKGISDQPQHFGDGTRLSIL.

The chain joins TRBV4-2 to TRBJ2-5; TRBD2 aligns across 8 bases. Germline CDR1 reads LGHNA; CDR2 reads YNFKEQ. The CDR3 length is 16 residues. V was pared by 1 base and J by 3 bases, with 7 bases of the junction left unmatched. CDR3 nucleotides: TGTGCCAGCAGCCAAGTTGGTAGCGGGGTCGAAGAGACCCAGTACTTC. Encoded protein: CASSQVGSGVEETQYF.

The chain couples TRBV11-2 to TRBJ1-1; D call uncertain. V lost 0 bases, J lost 5 bases, and 7 bases lay in between. This CDR3 has 13 amino acids. CDR1 is SGHAT, CDR2 FQNNGV, per germline. As DNA, the CDR3 is TGTGCCAGCAGCTTAGAATGGGGAACTGAAGCTTTCTTT. Translation: CASSLEWGTEAFF.

This clonotype was observed a few times. V gene TRBV5-1 combines with J gene TRBJ1-1; 8 nucleotides match TRBD1. Germline V gene data show CDR1 as SGHRS and CDR2 as YFSETQ. V lost 7 bases to trimming and J lost 0 bases; unmatched junction nucleotides: 11. This CDR3 comprises 16 residues. The CDR3 loop is CASATTGEVVNTEAFF. CDR3 DNA: TGCGCCAGCGCCACGACAGGGGAAGTGGTGAACACTGAAGCTTTCTTT.

In its sample, this clonotype was seen a few times. The V and J genes are TRBV2 and TRBJ1-4; D call uncertain. CDR3 length: 16 amino acids. Germline V gene lookup returns CDR1 SNHLY and CDR2 FYNNEI. V lost 4 bases and J 0 bases, leaving 12 bases between the germline ends. In nucleotides, the CDR3 is TGTGCCAGCAGTGGGTTAGGGTCCCCAACTAATGAAAAACTGTTTTTT. Its protein product is CASSGLGSPTNEKLFF. The whole variable domain, remainder taken from reference TRBV2 and TRBJ1-4, is EPEVTQTPSHQVTQMGQEVILRCVPISNHLYFYWYRQILGQKVEFLVSFYNNEISEKSEIFDDQFSVERPDGSNFTLKIRSTKLEDSAMYFCASSGLGSPTNEKLFFGSGTQLSVL.

In regard to this clonotype: A junction end diverges from the germline sequence, so it may reflect a read error. The chain uses TRBV29-1 and TRBJ2-4, with a weak D call TRBD2 (6 bases). Germline CDR1 and CDR2: SQVTM and ANQGSEA. The CDR3 is 14 amino acids. DNA of the CDR3: TGCAGCGTTGGGCGGGGCGATGTCGGAAACACTCAGTACTTC. Translating it yields CSVGRGDVGNTQYF.

As regards this clonotype: It is likely a read error, because the conserved phenylalanine at the end of the CDR3 is missing. The chain links TRBV3-1 to TRBJ1-2, with TRBD1 matching 9 bases. The CDR3 consists of 14 residues. Germline CDR1 LGHDT, CDR2 YNNKEL (reference sequence). Trimming at V came to 4 bases and at J to 7 bases, leaving 7 bases not matched to a gene. CDR3 DNA sequence: TGTGCCAGCAGCCGCCTCACAGGGGGCGGTGGCTACACCTCC. Translating gives CASSRLTGGGGYTS.

The V and J genes are TRBV7-2 and TRBJ2-5; no clear D. The germline V and J ends were trimmed by 1 base and 5 bases, with 14 bases remaining between them. The CDR3 spans 15 residues. Germline-derived CDR1 and CDR2 are SGHTA and FQGNSA. The CDR3 here is CASSLDLAMGETQYF. CDR3 DNA sequence: TGTGCCAGCAGCTTAGACTTGGCCATGGGGGAGACCCAGTACTTC. The whole variable domain, filled in from reference TRBV7-2 and TRBJ2-5, reads GAGVSQSPSNKVTEKGKDVELRCDPISGHTALYWYRQSLGQGLEFLIYFQGNSAPDKSGLPSDRFSAERTGGSVSTLTIQRTQQEDSAVYLCASSLDLAMGETQYFGPGTRLLVL.

In its sample, this clonotype was seen a few times. This rearrangement joins TRBV7-6 to TRBJ2-2; D uncertain. Deletions cut 5 bases from V and 3 bases from J, with 10 bases between. The CDR3 totals 14 residues. Germline values: CDR1 SGHVS, CDR2 FNYEAQ. CDR3 protein: CASSRDLYTGELFF. The DNA for the CDR3 is TGTGCCAGCAGCCGAGACTTATACACCGGGGAGCTGTTTTTT.

V and J are TRBV7-2 and TRBJ2-3; D gene uncertain. The CDR3 sequence is 15 residues long. V was cut by 3 bases and J by 4 bases, with 14 bases left in between. Germline CDR1 reads SGHTA; CDR2 reads FQGNSA. CDR3 region: CASSFPAPYPDTQYF. Written as DNA, the CDR3 is TGTGCCAGCAGCTTTCCCGCCCCTTACCCAGATACGCAGTATTTT.

The chain links TRBV19 to TRBJ1-4; 7 bases fit TRBD1. The CDR3 contains 15 residues. V was clipped by 5 bases and J by 7 bases; unmatched bases: 10. Germline V gene data show CDR1 as LNHDA and CDR2 as SQIVND (reference sequence). CDR3 sequence: CASSPTGAEVEKLFF. In nucleotides, the CDR3 is TGTGCCAGTAGTCCCACAGGGGCGGAGGTTGAAAAACTGTTTTTT.

The CDR3 sequence is CSAVATNEKLFF. The CDR3 region has the DNA TGCAGTGCTGTTGCAACTAATGAAAAACTGTTTTTT. V gene TRBV20-1 combines with J gene TRBJ1-4; no reliable D call. The germline CDR1 and CDR2 sequences are DFQATT and SNEGSKA (reference sequence). V lost 5 bases to trimming and J lost 0 bases, with 4 bases between them. The CDR3 spans 12 residues.

CDR3 loop: CGAGERAAAGEQYF. The CDR3 bases are TGTGGAGCGGGGGAACGCGCTGCGGCAGGGGAGCAGTACTTC. J is TRBJ2-7 and V is TRBV2; 8 bases are a match to TRBD2. This CDR3 has 14 amino acids. The germline V gene encodes CDR1 SNHLY and CDR2 FYNNEI. The whole variable domain, filled in from reference TRBV2 and TRBJ2-7, reads EPEVTQTPSHQVTQMGQEVILRCVPISNHLYFYWYRQILGQKVEFLVSFYNNEISEKSEIFDDQFSVERPDGSNFTLKIRSTKLEDSAMYFCGAGERAAAGEQYFGPGTRLTVT.

The genes are TRBV29-1 and TRBJ1-1, with D perhaps matching TRBD1 (6 bases). Deletions cut 4 bases from V and 4 bases from J, with 19 bases between. The CDR3 has 15 residues. Germline CDR1 and CDR2: SQVTM and ANQGSEA. This chain's CDR3 is CSVVGGQGIGTEAFF. The CDR3 DNA reads as TGCAGCGTTGTAGGTGGGCAGGGGATCGGCACTGAAGCTTTCTTT.

The V and J genes are TRBV29-1 and TRBJ1-2; 8 positions agree with TRBD1. Germline-derived CDR1 and CDR2 are SQVTM and ANQGSEA. V gave up 6 bases and J gave up 2 bases; unmatched junction bases: 11. This CDR3 has 15 amino acids. This chain's CDR3 is CSVAGTGVPNYGYTF. DNA for the CDR3: TGCAGCGTCGCCGGGACAGGCGTACCAAACTATGGCTACACCTTC.

The V call is TRBV7-2, the J call TRBJ2-1, with TRBD2 matching 11 bases. From germline, CDR1 is SGHTA and CDR2 FQGNSA. J was trimmed by 5 bases and V by 2 bases; bases with no gene match: 2. This CDR3 contains 15 residues. CDR3 loop: CASSLTSGRHNEQFF. The DNA of the CDR3 is TGTGCCAGCAGCTTAACTAGCGGGAGACACAATGAGCAGTTCTTC. Together with reference TRBV7-2 and TRBJ2-1, the CDR3 gives the full variable domain: GAGVSQSPSNKVTEKGKDVELRCDPISGHTALYWYRQSLGQGLEFLIYFQGNSAPDKSGLPSDRFSAERTGGSVSTLTIQRTQQEDSAVYLCASSLTSGRHNEQFFGPGTRLTVL.

The chain has TRBV4-1 and TRBJ2-3, with D tentatively TRBD1 or TRBD2 (5 bases each). Trimming stripped 1 base from V and 15 bases from J, with 17 bases between. The CDR3 length is 13 residues. Germline values: CDR1 MGHRA, CDR2 YSYEKL. The CDR3 DNA reads as TGCGCCAGCAGCCAAGTTCGGGGCCCAGTACACTATTTT. This encodes CASSQVRGPVHYF.